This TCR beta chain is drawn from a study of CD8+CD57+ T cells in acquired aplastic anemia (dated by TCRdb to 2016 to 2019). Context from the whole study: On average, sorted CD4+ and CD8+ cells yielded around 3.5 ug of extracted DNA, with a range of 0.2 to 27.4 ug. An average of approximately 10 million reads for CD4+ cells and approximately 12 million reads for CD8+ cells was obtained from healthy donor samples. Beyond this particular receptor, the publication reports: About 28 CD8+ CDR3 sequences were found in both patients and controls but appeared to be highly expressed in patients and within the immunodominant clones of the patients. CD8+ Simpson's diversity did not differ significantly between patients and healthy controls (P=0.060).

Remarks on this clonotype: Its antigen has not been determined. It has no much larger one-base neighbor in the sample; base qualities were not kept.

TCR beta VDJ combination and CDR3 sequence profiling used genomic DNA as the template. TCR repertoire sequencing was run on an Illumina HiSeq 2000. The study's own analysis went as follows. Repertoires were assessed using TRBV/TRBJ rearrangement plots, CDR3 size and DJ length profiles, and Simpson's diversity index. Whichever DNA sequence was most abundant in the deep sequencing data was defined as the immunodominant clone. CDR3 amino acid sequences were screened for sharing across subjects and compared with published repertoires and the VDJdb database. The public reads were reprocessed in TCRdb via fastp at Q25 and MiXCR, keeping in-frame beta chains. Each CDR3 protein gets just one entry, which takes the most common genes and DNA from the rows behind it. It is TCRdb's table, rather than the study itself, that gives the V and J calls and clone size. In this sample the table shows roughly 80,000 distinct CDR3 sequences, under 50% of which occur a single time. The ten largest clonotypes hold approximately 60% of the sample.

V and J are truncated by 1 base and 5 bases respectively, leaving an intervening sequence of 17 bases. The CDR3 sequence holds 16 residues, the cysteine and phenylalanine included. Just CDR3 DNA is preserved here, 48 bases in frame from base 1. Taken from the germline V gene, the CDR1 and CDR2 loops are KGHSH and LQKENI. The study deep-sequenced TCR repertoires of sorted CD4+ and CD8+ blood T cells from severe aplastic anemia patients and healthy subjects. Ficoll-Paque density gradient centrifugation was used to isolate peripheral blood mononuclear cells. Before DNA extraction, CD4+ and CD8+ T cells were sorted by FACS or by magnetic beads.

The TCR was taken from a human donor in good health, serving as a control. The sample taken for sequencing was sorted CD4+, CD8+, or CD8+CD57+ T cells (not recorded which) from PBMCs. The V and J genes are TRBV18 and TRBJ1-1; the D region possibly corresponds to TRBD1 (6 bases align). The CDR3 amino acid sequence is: CASSPLSVGGGTEAFF. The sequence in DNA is TGTGCCAGCTCACCACTAAGCGTGGGAGGGGGAACTGAAGCTTTCTTT.